These 9 T cell receptor beta chains were all obtained from the same sample, sequenced in a study of blood T cell repertoires in COVID-19. This table comes from immunoSEQ multiplex PCR, and its TCRdb copy is limited to in-frame clones, with some not included. Counted here are about 99,000 clones, approximately 88% occurring once; the ten biggest clones make up around 3.8%. The sequencing input was peripheral blood. The receptor source for this set is a woman aged 55-70 years with acute or convalescent COVID-19.

This clone has only one observation. J is TRBJ2-5 and V is TRBV4-1; D gene ambiguous. V was trimmed by 1 base and J by 4 bases, leaving 7 bases between them. CDR1 is MGHRA, CDR2 YSYEKL, per germline. The CDR3 has 13 amino acids. CDR3 region: CASSQGARETQYF. As DNA, the CDR3 is TGCGCCAGCAGCCAAGGGGCGCGAGAGACCCAGTACTTC.

The rearrangement joins TRBV5-6 to TRBJ2-7; 7 bases map to TRBD2. The CDR3 loop spans 16 amino acids. The germline V gene encodes CDR1 SGHDT and CDR2 YYEEEE. J lost 1 base, V lost 2 bases, and 9 bases had no gene match. Here the CDR3 DNA reads TGTGCCAGCAGCTTACGCTGGACTAGTAGGTCCTACGAGCAGTACGTC. Translation gives CASSLRWTSRSYEQYV.

The chain combines TRBV5-1 with TRBJ2-2; maybe TRBD2 (6 bases). V lost 1 base, J lost 2 bases, and 12 bases lay in between. The CDR3 consists of 16 residues. Germline V CDR1 and CDR2: SGHRS, YFSETQ. The CDR3 sequence: CASSLTGGSNTGELFF. The CDR3 coding sequence is TGCGCCAGCAGCTTGACAGGAGGGAGTAACACCGGGGAGCTGTTTTTT.

V is TRBV28 and J is TRBJ2-6; TRBD1 agrees at 9 bases. Germline trimming cut 3 bases from V and 8 bases from J; bases unmatched to any gene: 5. Looked up from germline, CDR1 is MDHEN and CDR2 is SYDVKM. The CDR3 runs 15 residues. This CDR3 reads CASSLPGTGSNVLTF. CDR3 nucleotide sequence: TGTGCCAGCAGTTTGCCCGGGACAGGGTCCAACGTCCTGACTTTC.

The chain couples TRBV5-1 to TRBJ2-3; D ambiguous. There are 13 residues in the CDR3. CDR1 and CDR2 from the germline V gene are SGHRS and YFSETQ. V was shortened by 3 bases and J by 1 base, with 6 bases between the two germline ends. The CDR3 coding sequence is TGCGCCAGCAGCTCCCCGGGCACAGATACGCAGTATTTT. The encoded protein is CASSSPGTDTQYF. The variable domain in full, with the rest retrieved from reference TRBV5-1 and TRBJ2-3, is KAGVTQTPRYLIKTRGQQVTLSCSPISGHRSVSWYQQTPGQGLQFLFEYFSETQRNKGNFPGRFSGRQFSNSRSEMNVSTLELGDSALYLCASSSPGTDTQYFGPGTRLTVL.

V gene TRBV11-3 combines with J gene TRBJ2-5; perhaps TRBD2 as D (5 bases). V dropped 4 bases and J dropped 1 base, with 7 bases sitting between them. The CDR3 is made up of 13 amino acids. The V gene's germline CDR1 is SGHNT and CDR2 YENEEA. DNA for the CDR3: TGTGCCAGCAGCTCCGGGATCCAAGAGACCCAGTACTTC. It specifies CASSSGIQETQYF.

The chain recombines TRBV7-9 with TRBJ1-4, with 7 positions matching TRBD1. Trimming at V came to 5 bases and at J to 5 bases, leaving 8 bases not matched to a gene. The CDR3 sequence is 15 residues long. Germline values: CDR1 SEHNR, CDR2 FQNEAQ (reference sequence). In DNA form, the CDR3 reads TGTGCCAGCAGCAAATCACAGGGGTCGAATGAAAAACTGTTTTTT. It is translated as CASSKSQGSNEKLFF.

The V and J genes are TRBV19 and TRBJ2-5, with D possibly being TRBD1 (5 bases). Germline V gives CDR1 LNHDA, CDR2 SQIVND (reference sequence). This CDR3 contains 14 residues. With 6 bases removed from V and 5 bases from J, the gap between germline ends came to 16 bases. The CDR3 region is CASRPSGWGETQYF. CDR3 DNA: TGTGCCAGTAGGCCCTCCGGGTGGGGCGAGACCCAGTACTTC.

The table lists this clone with a few counts. V is TRBV11-3 and J is TRBJ1-2; 9 bases fit TRBD1. The germline CDR1 and CDR2 sequences are SGHNT and YENEEA. The ends lost 7 bases at V and 3 bases at J; junction bases unmatched: 6. This CDR3 has 14 residues. In DNA, the CDR3 is TGTGCCAGCACCCCACAGGGGGCCGACTATGGCTACACCTTC. This encodes CASTPQGADYGYTF.